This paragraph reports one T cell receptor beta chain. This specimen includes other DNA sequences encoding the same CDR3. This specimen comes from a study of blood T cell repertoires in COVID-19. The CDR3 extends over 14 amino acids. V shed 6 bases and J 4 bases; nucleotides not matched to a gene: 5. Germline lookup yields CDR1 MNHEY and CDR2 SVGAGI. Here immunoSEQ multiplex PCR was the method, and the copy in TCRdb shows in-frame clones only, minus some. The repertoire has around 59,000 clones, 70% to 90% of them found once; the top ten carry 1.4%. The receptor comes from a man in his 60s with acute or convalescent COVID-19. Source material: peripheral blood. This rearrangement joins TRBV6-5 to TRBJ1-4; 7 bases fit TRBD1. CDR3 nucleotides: TGTGCCAGCAGCCCGGGACAGAGTAATGAAAAACTGTTTTTT. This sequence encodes CASSPGQSNEKLFF.